The next 21 T cell receptor beta chains were all read from a single sample in a study of memory CD4+ T cells and cytomegalovirus serostatus. The data were produced by immunoSEQ multiplex PCR, yet TCRdb's version contains in-frame clones alone and is incomplete. The data hold 60,000 to 75,000 clones, with over 60% observed a single time. Single viable CD3+CD4+CD8-CD45RO+ cells were sorted as the memory CD4+ T cells. The source material was memory CD4+ T cells from blood. All receptors come from an adult in good health and CMV-seronegative. Some clones in this sample may be carry-over from other donors' samples.

By proportion, this clone is medium-sized. The rearrangement joins TRBV27 to TRBJ1-5, with TRBD1 matching over 7 bases. CDR3 size: 18 residues. The V gene's germline CDR1 is MNHEY and CDR2 SMNVEV (reference sequence). The junction had 15 bases not matched to a gene; V was cut back by 1 base and J by 6 bases. This CDR3 reads CASSLWGRGPLGAQPQHF. The CDR3 DNA reads as TGTGCCAGCAGTTTATGGGGAAGGGGGCCTCTCGGGGCTCAGCCCCAGCATTTT.

This rearrangement joins TRBV6-4 to TRBJ2-5, with 7 bases matching TRBD2. CDR1 and CDR2 (germline): MRHNA, SNTAGT. The CDR3 spans 18 residues. Trimming cost V 6 bases and J 3 bases; bases outside gene matches: 19. The CDR3 coding sequence is TGTGCCAGCAGGGCGGGACTATTTGAGATACGAGAAAAAGAGACCCAGTACTTC. Protein sequence: CASRAGLFEIREKETQYF.

V and J are TRBV7-9 and TRBJ2-1; TRBD2 agrees at 12 bases. Germline assignment: CDR1 SEHNR and CDR2 FQNEAQ (reference sequence). This CDR3 region has 15 residues. V lost 5 bases, J lost 4 bases, and 3 bases stayed unmatched. CDR3 amino acids: CASSRLAGVYNEQFF. The CDR3 DNA reads as TGTGCCAGCAGCCGACTAGCGGGGGTTTACAATGAGCAGTTCTTC.

In DNA, the CDR3 is TGTGCCAGCAGCTTGGATTATCAGCCCCAGCATTTT. Translating gives CASSLDYQPQHF. V usage is TRBV7-9 and J usage is TRBJ1-5; D is ambiguous. V dropped 3 bases and J dropped 5 bases, with 5 bases sitting between them. The germline gives CDR1 SEHNR, CDR2 FQNEAQ (reference sequence). The CDR3 has 12 residues.

About this clone itself: Other nucleotide sequences from this sample produce the same CDR3. V and J are TRBV7-9 and TRBJ2-7; 7 positions agree with TRBD2. In germline, CDR1 is SEHNR, CDR2 FQNEAQ (reference sequence). With V trimmed by 1 base and J by 6 bases, 3 bases remained unmatched. This CDR3 is built from 13 residues. CDR3 residues: CASSLGLASEQYF. CDR3 sequence (DNA): TGTGCCAGCAGCTTAGGACTAGCAAGCGAGCAGTACTTC.

This clone has more than one count but fewer than ten. The rearrangement links TRBV5-1 to TRBJ2-3, with TRBD2 identical over 7 bases. V lost 6 bases to trimming and J lost 4 bases; unmatched junction nucleotides: 14. The CDR3 has 16 residues. Germline V CDR1 and CDR2: SGHRS, YFSETQ. CDR3 nucleotides: TGCGCCAGCACCCCCCCTTTGGCGGGAGCATCAGATACGCAGTATTTT. Its protein product is CASTPPLAGASDTQYF.

The chain uses TRBV28 and TRBJ1-1; a possible D gene is TRBD1 (5 bases). The V gene's germline CDR1 is MDHEN and CDR2 SYDVKM. CDR3 length: 13 residues. The germline V and J ends were trimmed by 0 bases and 7 bases, with 9 bases remaining between them. The CDR3 DNA sequence: TGTGCCAGCAGTTTATGGACAGCCCATGAAGCTTTCTTT. It translates to CASSLWTAHEAFF.

V is TRBV28 and J is TRBJ1-3, with D perhaps TRBD1 (6 bases). This CDR3 contains 12 residues. CDR1 MDHEN and CDR2 SYDVKM come from the germline V gene. V lost 9 bases to trimming and J lost 2 bases, with 8 bases between them. The CDR3 DNA sequence: TGTGCCAGTACAGGGACTGGAAACACCATATATTTT. It is translated as CASTGTGNTIYF.

This sequence joins TRBV30 and TRBJ2-5; 7 bases agree with TRBD2. CDR3 length equals 16 residues. V shed 2 bases, J shed 4 bases, and the junction held 13 bases outside the gene matches. CDR1 is GTSNPN, CDR2 SVGIG, per germline (reference sequence). CDR3 sequence: CAWSPRLPRGLETQYF. The CDR3 nucleotides are TGTGCCTGGAGTCCAAGGCTCCCGCGGGGGTTAGAGACCCAGTACTTC.

The chain joins TRBV30 to TRBJ2-1; D gene uncertain. V was clipped by 4 bases and J by 2 bases, with 15 bases between them. In germline, CDR1 is GTSNPN, CDR2 SVGIG (reference sequence). The CDR3 totals 15 residues. CDR3 amino acids: CAWKARWKTYNEQFF. The CDR3 DNA sequence: TGTGCCTGGAAGGCGAGGTGGAAAACCTACAATGAGCAGTTCTTC.

V usage is TRBV20-1 and J usage is TRBJ1-1; D is undetermined. The V gene's germline CDR1 is DFQATT and CDR2 SNEGSKA (reference sequence). Trimming took off 4 bases at V and 5 bases at J, with 5 bases between the two ends. The CDR3 covers 10 residues. The chain's CDR3 is CSATQTEAFF. CDR3 in DNA: TGCAGTGCTACACAAACTGAAGCTTTCTTT.

This chain links TRBV7-2 with TRBJ1-6; maybe TRBD1 (5 bases). Trimming left V 3 bases short and J 9 bases short, with 12 bases between. The germline CDR1 and CDR2 sequences are SGHTA and FQGNSA. This CDR3 region has 14 residues. As DNA, the CDR3 is TGTGCCAGCAGCTTCGGGGGTCTCTTTTCACCCCTCCACTTT. Its protein is CASSFGGLFSPLHF.

This clone was detected once. The rearrangement links TRBV5-6 to TRBJ1-1; D not resolved. Germline CDR1 and CDR2: SGHDT and YYEEEE. Trimming removed 4 bases from V and 7 bases from J, with 17 bases in between. The CDR3 contains 14 residues. CDR3 nucleotide sequence: TGTGCCAGCAGCCCGTTGACCGCGAGTAGTGAAGCTTTCTTT. This codes for CASSPLTASSEAFF.

This chain links TRBV6-6 with TRBJ1-1, with D possibly matching TRBD1 (5 bases). The length of the CDR3 is 13 residues. V lost 6 bases, J lost 4 bases, and 12 bases lay in between. Germline values: CDR1 MNHNY, CDR2 SVGAGI (reference sequence). DNA for the CDR3: TGTGCCAGCAGCCTTCAAACAGGCACTGAAGCTTTCTTT. Protein sequence: CASSLQTGTEAFF.

In DNA, the CDR3 is TGTGCCAGCAGCTTATCGACAGGGGTTGGATATGGCTACACCTTC. It specifies CASSLSTGVGYGYTF. This rearrangement joins TRBV7-2 to TRBJ1-2, with 8 positions matching TRBD1. The ends lost 2 bases at V and 5 bases at J; junction bases unmatched: 7. Germline V gives CDR1 SGHTA, CDR2 FQGNSA. This CDR3 has 15 residues.

This clone came up once. The chain carries TRBV18 and TRBJ1-3; no clear D. V lost 2 bases to trimming and J lost 5 bases, with 4 bases between them. CDR3 size: 12 residues. Germline lookup yields CDR1 KGHSH and CDR2 LQKENI. This chain's CDR3 is CASSPLRNTIYF. The CDR3 DNA is TGTGCCAGCTCACCATTAAGAAACACCATATATTTT.

This chain joins TRBV2 and TRBJ1-2; D unclear. V was clipped by 7 bases and J by 2 bases, with 8 bases between them. Germline-derived CDR1 and CDR2 are SNHLY and FYNNEI. This CDR3 has 12 amino acids. The CDR3 coding sequence is TGTGCCAGCAAGGGCAGAAACTATGGCTACACCTTC. Translating it yields CASKGRNYGYTF.

The CDR3, as DNA: TGCGCCAGCAGCCAAGATATCAGCGGGAGGGCCGAAGATACGCAGTATTTT. It codes for CASSQDISGRAEDTQYF. The chain couples TRBV4-1 to TRBJ2-3; TRBD2 matches 10 bases. CDR1 MGHRA and CDR2 YSYEKL come from the germline V gene. The CDR3 length is 17 residues. V shed 0 bases, J shed 5 bases, and the junction held 8 bases outside the gene matches.

The chain has TRBV6-5 and TRBJ1-1; D may be TRBD1 (5 bases). Per the germline V gene, CDR1 is MNHEY and CDR2 is SVGAGI. This CDR3 spans 12 amino acids. V was trimmed by 7 bases and J by 7 bases, leaving 13 bases between them. CDR3 sequence reads: CASIRSGGEAFF. The CDR3 DNA reads as TGTGCCAGCATCCGGAGTGGGGGTGAAGCTTTCTTT.

This clone was counted once. The CDR3 loop reads CASSGQTISYNEQFF. CDR3 bases: TGTGCCAGCAGTGGACAGACGATCTCCTACAATGAGCAGTTCTTC. The rearrangement links TRBV2 to TRBJ2-1; tentatively, D is TRBD1 (5 bases). The CDR3 extends over 15 amino acids. Germline V CDR1 and CDR2: SNHLY, FYNNEI. V dropped 4 bases and J dropped 0 bases, with 10 bases sitting between them.

V and J are TRBV4-1 and TRBJ2-5, with 10 bases identical to TRBD1. CDR3 length equals 15 residues. Losses at the gene ends were 5 bases for V and 3 bases for J; bases not matched to a gene: 6. CDR1 is MGHRA, CDR2 YSYEKL, per germline. The CDR3 region has the DNA TGCGCCAGCAGCTTCAAAGGGACAGGGGAAGAGACCCAGTACTTC. This encodes CASSFKGTGEETQYF.